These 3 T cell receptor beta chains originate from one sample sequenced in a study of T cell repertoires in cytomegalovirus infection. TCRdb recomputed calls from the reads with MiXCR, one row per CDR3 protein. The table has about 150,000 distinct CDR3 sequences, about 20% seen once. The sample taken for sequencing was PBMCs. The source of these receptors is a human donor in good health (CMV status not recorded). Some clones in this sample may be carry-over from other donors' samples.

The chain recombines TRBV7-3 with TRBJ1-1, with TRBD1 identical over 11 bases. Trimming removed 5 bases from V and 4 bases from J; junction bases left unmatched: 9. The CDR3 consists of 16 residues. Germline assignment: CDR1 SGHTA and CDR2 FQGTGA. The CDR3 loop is CASSRSAGTGGTEAFF. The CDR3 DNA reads TGTGCCAGCAGCCGATCTGCCGGGACAGGGGGCACTGAAGCTTTCTTT.

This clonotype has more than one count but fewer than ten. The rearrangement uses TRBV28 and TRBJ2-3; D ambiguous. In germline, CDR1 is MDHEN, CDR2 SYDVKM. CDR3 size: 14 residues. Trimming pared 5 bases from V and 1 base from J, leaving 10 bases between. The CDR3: CASSNPFRTDTQYF. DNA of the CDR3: TGTGCCAGCAGTAACCCGTTCCGCACAGATACGCAGTATTTT.

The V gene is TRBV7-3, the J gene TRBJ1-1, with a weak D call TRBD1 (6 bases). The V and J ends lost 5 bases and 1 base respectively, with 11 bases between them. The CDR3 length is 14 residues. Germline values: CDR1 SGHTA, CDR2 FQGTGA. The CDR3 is CASSTGGGNTEAFF. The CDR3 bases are TGTGCCAGCAGCACGGGAGGGGGGAACACTGAAGCTTTCTTT.